This TCR beta chain was found in a study of OX40 agonist ivuxolimab in advanced cancers. The V and J ends lost 8 bases and 4 bases, in that order; junction bases with no gene match: 12. CDR3 length equals 15 residues. Germline V lookup: CDR1 LNHDA, CDR2 SQIVND (reference sequence). This table comes from immunoSEQ multiplex PCR, and its TCRdb copy is limited to in-frame clones, with some not included. This table has tens of thousands of clones, more than 75% appearing once. The sequence derives from an adult with an advanced solid tumor such as melanoma, head and neck, liver or kidney cancer. The chain carries TRBV19 and TRBJ2-7; TRBD1 agrees at 9 bases. The sample in question was CD4+ or CD8+ T cells sorted from blood, obtained in a trial of the OX40 agonist ivuxolimab. The CDR3 is CASGNDRGGKYEQYF. The CDR3 DNA sequence: TGTGCCAGTGGAAACGACAGGGGGGGGAAGTACGAGCAGTACTTC.